One sample yielded the 23 T cell receptor beta chains listed below, sequenced in a study of graft-versus-host responses after intestinal transplantation. Clones were sequenced by immunoSEQ multiplex PCR, and TCRdb holds only the in-frame ones, with some missing. The data show approximately 88,000 clones, around 93% seen once. Their specific antigens are unknown. The material sequenced was unstimulated CD4+ T cells sorted from spleen or lymph node cells, taken before transplant. The receptors shown here come from a human donor who was the organ donor for an intestinal transplant.

The chain couples TRBV30 to TRBJ1-3, with unresolved D. The CDR3 is made up of 14 amino acids. The V end was cut by 3 bases, the J end by 0 bases, with 9 bases between. Germline loops: CDR1 GTSNPN, CDR2 SVGIG (reference sequence). The CDR3 coding sequence is TGTGCCTGGAGACCGTCTTACTCTGGAAACACCATATATTTT. This codes for CAWRPSYSGNTIYF. The full variable domain, in which reference TRBV30 and TRBJ1-3 provide the parts outside the CDR3, is SQTIHQWPATLVQPVGSPLSLECTVEGTSNPNLYWYRQAAGRGLQLLFYSVGIGQISSEVPQNLSASRPQDRQFILSSKKLLLSDSGFYLCAWRPSYSGNTIYFGEGSWLTVV.

The chain combines TRBV30 with TRBJ2-3; D is unclear. The CDR3 extends over 11 amino acids. Germline CDR1 and CDR2: GTSNPN and SVGIG (reference sequence). V lost 2 bases to trimming and J lost 2 bases, with 2 bases between them. CDR3 nucleotides: TGTGCCTGGAGTTACACAGATACGCAGTATTTT. This gives the protein CAWSYTDTQYF.

CDR3 in amino acids: CASSPQNQETQYF. The CDR3 DNA is TGTGCCAGCTCACCGCAGAATCAAGAGACCCAGTACTTC. This rearrangement joins TRBV18 to TRBJ2-5; D not certain. CDR1 is KGHSH and CDR2 is LQKENI in the germline V gene. This CDR3 has 13 residues. V lost 3 bases to trimming and J lost 2 bases, with 7 bases between them.

The V call is TRBV30, the J call TRBJ1-2; D might be TRBD1 (5 bases). The CDR3 has 13 amino acids. Germline V gene sequence: CDR1 GTSNPN, CDR2 SVGIG (reference sequence). Trimming shortened V by 5 bases and J by 8 bases, and 18 bases separated the two germline ends. In DNA form, the CDR3 reads TGTGCCTGGGATAGGGGAGAGTCCCCGGGCTACACCTTC. Amino acids: CAWDRGESPGYTF.

The CDR3 DNA reads TGTGCCAGCAGCCTTAAACAGGGCACTGAAGCTTTCTTT. This translates into CASSLKQGTEAFF. The genes are TRBV7-8 and TRBJ1-1; maybe TRBD1 (6 bases). CDR1 SGHVS and CDR2 FQNEAQ come from the germline V gene. This CDR3 has 13 residues. Trimming left V 5 bases short and J 4 bases short, with 11 bases between.

This chain links TRBV5-6 with TRBJ1-1; D call uncertain. Germline V gives CDR1 SGHDT, CDR2 YYEEEE. Trimming stripped 0 bases from V and 2 bases from J, with 11 bases between. The CDR3 length is 15 residues. CDR3 region: CASSLVGRANTEAFF. The CDR3 DNA reads as TGTGCCAGCAGCTTGGTAGGACGGGCCAACACTGAAGCTTTCTTT.

The chain carries TRBV6-5 and TRBJ1-5; D is undetermined. Germline loops: CDR1 MNHEY, CDR2 SVGAGI. The V and J ends lost 2 bases and 3 bases respectively, with 8 bases between them. The CDR3 contains 14 residues. The chain's CDR3 is CASSYGRFNQPQHF. In nucleotides, the CDR3 is TGTGCCAGCAGTTACGGGCGTTTCAATCAGCCCCAGCATTTT.

This chain joins TRBV19 and TRBJ2-7; the D gene is possibly TRBD1 (5 bases). The germline CDR1 and CDR2 sequences are LNHDA and SQIVND (reference sequence). CDR3 size: 15 residues. V lost 1 base to trimming and J lost 6 bases, with 16 bases between them. CDR3 in amino acids: CASSIAQGKSSEQYF. In DNA form, the CDR3 reads TGTGCCAGTAGTATAGCGCAGGGCAAGTCAAGCGAGCAGTACTTC. The full variable domain, rest sourced from reference TRBV19 and TRBJ2-7, is DGGITQSPKYLFRKEGQNVTLSCEQNLNHDAMYWYRQDPGQGLRLIYYSQIVNDFQKGDIAEGYSVSREKKESFPLTVTSAQKNPTAFYLCASSIAQGKSSEQYFGPGTRLTVT.

V and J are TRBV7-2 and TRBJ1-5; 9 bases agree with TRBD1. CDR3 size: 14 residues. The V segment lost 5 bases and the J segment 4 bases; nucleotides outside the gene matches: 3. Germline V lookup: CDR1 SGHTA, CDR2 FQGNSA. The CDR3 region is CASSDRGGNQPQHF. The CDR3 DNA reads as TGTGCCAGCAGCGACAGGGGGGGTAATCAGCCCCAGCATTTT. The full variable domain, in which reference TRBV7-2 and TRBJ1-5 provide the parts outside the CDR3, is GAGVSQSPSNKVTEKGKDVELRCDPISGHTALYWYRQSLGQGLEFLIYFQGNSAPDKSGLPSDRFSAERTGGSVSTLTIQRTQQEDSAVYLCASSDRGGNQPQHFGDGTRLSIL.

This sequence joins TRBV9 and TRBJ2-5, with 10 bases that match TRBD2. The CDR3 covers 15 residues. The junction had 7 bases not matched to a gene; V was cut back by 6 bases and J by 2 bases. Per germline, CDR1 SGDLS and CDR2 YYNGEE. CDR3 sequence: CASTLSGGEQETQYF. DNA for the CDR3: TGTGCCAGCACACTGAGCGGGGGGGAACAAGAGACCCAGTACTTC.

Only one count was recorded for this clone. The chain has TRBV5-1 and TRBJ2-7; the match to TRBD2 covers 14 bases. V trimming: 3 bases; J trimming: 0 bases; junction bases outside the gene matches: 5. The CDR3 contains 17 residues. The germline gives CDR1 SGHRS, CDR2 YFSETQ. As DNA, the CDR3 is TGCGCCAGCAGCTCACGACTAGCGGGGGGGTACTCCTACGAGCAGTACTTC. Translation gives CASSSRLAGGYSYEQYF.

The chain uses TRBV7-9 and TRBJ1-3, with D perhaps TRBD1 (5 bases). Per germline, CDR1 SEHNR and CDR2 FQNEAQ (reference sequence). V lost 10 bases, J lost 0 bases, and 19 bases lay in between. CDR3 length: 16 amino acids. The CDR3: CAINGGDTISGNTIYF. The CDR3 nucleotides are TGTGCCATCAACGGGGGGGATACCATCTCTGGAAACACCATATATTTT.

The rearrangement joins TRBV10-3 to TRBJ2-1, with no clear D. This CDR3 comprises 14 residues. In germline, CDR1 is ENHRY, CDR2 SYGVKD. Trimming cost V 0 bases and J 6 bases, with 9 bases left between them. The CDR3 DNA reads as TGTGCCATCAGTGAGTCGACACAAACCAATGAGCAGTTCTTC. Amino acids: CAISESTQTNEQFF.

This clone was recorded only once. The rearrangement joins TRBV27 to TRBJ2-3; D possibly corresponds to TRBD1 (6 bases). CDR1 and CDR2 (germline): MNHEY, SMNVEV (reference sequence). The CDR3 extends over 14 amino acids. V lost 5 bases and J 2 bases, leaving 11 bases between the germline ends. CDR3 nucleotide sequence: TGTGCCAGCAGTGTCGGACAGTCCACAGATACGCAGTATTTT. Protein product: CASSVGQSTDTQYF.

This clone was observed a handful of times. The chain recombines TRBV10-3 with TRBJ2-7, with TRBD1 matching 10 bases. This CDR3 contains 14 residues. Trimming cost V 6 bases and J 3 bases; bases outside gene matches: 5. Germline V gives CDR1 ENHRY, CDR2 SYGVKD. CDR3 DNA sequence: TGTGCCATCAGGCCCGGACAGGGGGTCTACGAGCAGTACTTC. Translation gives CAIRPGQGVYEQYF.

The chain links TRBV15 to TRBJ2-5; TRBD2 might be the D (7 bases). Germline-derived CDR1 and CDR2 are LNHNV and YYDKDF (reference sequence). V dropped 3 bases and J dropped 1 base, with 21 bases sitting between them. CDR3 length: 18 amino acids. The DNA of the CDR3 is TGTGCCACCAGCAGTCCGTTATCGGGGGGCCGAATCCAAGAGACCCAGTACTTC. It encodes CATSSPLSGGRIQETQYF.

The chain is built from TRBV6-5 and TRBJ2-7, with 8 nucleotides matching TRBD1. Germline V CDR1 and CDR2: MNHEY, SVGAGI. V lost 11 bases to trimming and J lost 4 bases; unmatched junction nucleotides: 4. This CDR3 comprises 11 residues. CDR3 residues: CAAGQAYEQYF. The CDR3 DNA sequence: TGTGCCGCGGGACAGGCTTACGAGCAGTACTTC.

The chain uses TRBV5-4 and TRBJ2-3; 8 positions agree with TRBD2. The V gene's germline CDR1 is SGHNT and CDR2 YYREEE (reference sequence). The V and J ends lost 3 bases and 5 bases, in that order; junction bases with no gene match: 5. This CDR3 spans 14 amino acids. The CDR3 DNA reads as TGTGCCAGCAGCTCGGGGGGGCTTCGAGATACGCAGTATTTT. Its translation: CASSSGGLRDTQYF. The full variable domain, rest sourced from reference TRBV5-4 and TRBJ2-3, is ETGVTQSPTHLIKTRGQQVTLRCSSQSGHNTVSWYQQALGQGPQFIFQYYREEENGRGNFPPRFSGLQFPNYSSELNVNALELDDSALYLCASSSGGLRDTQYFGPGTRLTVL.

The chain recombines TRBV14 with TRBJ2-7, with D uncertain. CDR3 size: 15 residues. In germline, CDR1 is SGHDN, CDR2 FVKESK. V dropped 5 bases and J dropped 4 bases, with 18 bases sitting between them. The CDR3 DNA sequence: TGTGCCAGCAGCGATACGACCCGACGAAGATACGAGCAGTACTTC. This sequence encodes CASSDTTRRRYEQYF.

The chain combines TRBV25-1 with TRBJ1-4; D ambiguous. Germline V gene sequence: CDR1 MGHDK, CDR2 SYGVNS. The CDR3 covers 14 residues. The ends were cut back, 2 bases at V and 5 bases at J, with 9 bases in the middle. CDR3 DNA sequence: TGTGCCAGCAGTGAACCTCCGGCGAATGAAAAACTGTTTTTT. Amino acid sequence: CASSEPPANEKLFF.

This sequence joins TRBV7-3 and TRBJ2-5, with 11 bases lining up with TRBD2. Germline loops: CDR1 SGHTA, CDR2 FQGTGA. Trimming took 4 bases from V and 5 from J; bases not matched to a gene: 3. This CDR3 is 14 amino acids long. This CDR3 is CASSSSGGSETQYF. In nucleotides, the CDR3 is TGTGCCAGCAGCTCTAGCGGGGGGTCGGAGACCCAGTACTTC. Full variable domain (outside the CDR3, taken from reference TRBV7-3 and TRBJ2-5): GAGVSQTPSNKVTEKGKYVELRCDPISGHTALYWYRQSLGQGPEFLIYFQGTGAADDSGLPNDRFFAVRPEGSVSTLKIQRTERGDSAVYLCASSSSGGSETQYFGPGTRLLVL.

V is TRBV5-6 and J is TRBJ1-1; no firm D call. V lost 0 bases, J lost 7 bases, and 4 bases lay in between. This CDR3 spans 11 amino acids. The germline gives CDR1 SGHDT, CDR2 YYEEEE. In DNA, the CDR3 is TGTGCCAGCAGCTTGGTGGGTGAAGCTTTCTTT. This codes for CASSLVGEAFF. The whole variable domain, remainder taken from reference TRBV5-6 and TRBJ1-1, is DAGVTQSPTHLIKTRGQQVTLRCSPKSGHDTVSWYQQALGQGPQFIFQYYEEEERQRGNFPDRFSGHQFPNYSSELNVNALLLGDSALYLCASSLVGEAFFGQGTRLTVV.

This clone occurred once. This rearrangement joins TRBV7-2 to TRBJ1-3; D is possibly TRBD1 (6 bases). Trimming took 3 bases from V and 0 from J, leaving 12 bases between them. This CDR3 is built from 16 residues. Per germline, CDR1 SGHTA and CDR2 FQGNSA. The CDR3 is CASSFQTGISGNTIYF. CDR3 DNA sequence: TGTGCCAGCAGCTTCCAAACAGGGATCTCTGGAAACACCATATATTTT.